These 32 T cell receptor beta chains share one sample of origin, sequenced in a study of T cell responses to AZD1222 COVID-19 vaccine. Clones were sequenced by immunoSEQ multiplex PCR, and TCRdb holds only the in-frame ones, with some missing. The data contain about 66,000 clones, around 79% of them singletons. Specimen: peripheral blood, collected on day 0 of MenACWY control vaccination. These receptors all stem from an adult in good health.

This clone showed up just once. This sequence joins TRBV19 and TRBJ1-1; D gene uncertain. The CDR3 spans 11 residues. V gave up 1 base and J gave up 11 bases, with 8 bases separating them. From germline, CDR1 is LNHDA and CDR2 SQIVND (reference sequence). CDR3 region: CASSIGQTAFF. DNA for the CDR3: TGTGCCAGTAGTATAGGCCAGACTGCTTTCTTT.

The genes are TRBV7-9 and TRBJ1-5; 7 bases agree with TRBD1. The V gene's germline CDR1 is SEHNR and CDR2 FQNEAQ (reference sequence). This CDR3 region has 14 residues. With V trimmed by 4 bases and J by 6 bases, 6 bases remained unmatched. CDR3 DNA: TGTGCCAGCAGCTCCGGACAGGACGGTCAGCCCCAGCATTTT. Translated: CASSSGQDGQPQHF. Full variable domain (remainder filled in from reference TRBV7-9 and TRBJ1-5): DTGVSQNPRHKITKRGQNVTFRCDPISEHNRLYWYRQTLGQGPEFLTYFQNEAQLEKSRLLSDRFSAERPKGSFSTLEIQRTEQGDSAMYLCASSSGQDGQPQHFGDGTRLSIL.

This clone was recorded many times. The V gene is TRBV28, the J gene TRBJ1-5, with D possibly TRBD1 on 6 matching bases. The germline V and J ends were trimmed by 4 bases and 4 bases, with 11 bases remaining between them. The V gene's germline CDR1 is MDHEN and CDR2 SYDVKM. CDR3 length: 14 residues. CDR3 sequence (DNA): TGTGCCAGCAGTTATGTGGGGGCTAATCAGCCCCAGCATTTT. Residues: CASSYVGANQPQHF.

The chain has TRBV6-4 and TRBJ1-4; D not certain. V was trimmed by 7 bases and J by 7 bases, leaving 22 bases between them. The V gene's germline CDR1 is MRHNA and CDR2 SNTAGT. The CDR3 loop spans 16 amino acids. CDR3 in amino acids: CASTPRPRWIGEKLFF. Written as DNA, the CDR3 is TGTGCCAGCACCCCTCGACCCCGATGGATTGGTGAAAAACTGTTTTTT.

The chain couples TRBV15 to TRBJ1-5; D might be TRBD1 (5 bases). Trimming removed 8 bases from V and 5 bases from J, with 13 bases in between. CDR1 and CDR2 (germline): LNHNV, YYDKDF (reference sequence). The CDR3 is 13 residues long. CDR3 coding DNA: TGTGCCACCTCGATCGCCAGGGATCAGCCCCAGCATTTT. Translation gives CATSIARDQPQHF.

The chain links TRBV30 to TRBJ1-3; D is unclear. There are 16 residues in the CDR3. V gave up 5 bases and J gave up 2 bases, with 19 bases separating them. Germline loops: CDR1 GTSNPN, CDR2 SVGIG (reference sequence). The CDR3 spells CAWSLGASRAGNTIYF. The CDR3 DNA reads TGTGCCTGGTCTCTTGGCGCATCTAGGGCTGGAAACACCATATATTTT.

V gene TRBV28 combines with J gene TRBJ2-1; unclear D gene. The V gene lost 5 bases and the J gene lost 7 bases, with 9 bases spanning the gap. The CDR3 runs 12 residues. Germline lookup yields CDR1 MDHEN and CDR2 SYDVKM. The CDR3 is CASSLLGNEQFF. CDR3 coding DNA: TGTGCCAGCAGTCTCCTGGGGAATGAGCAGTTCTTC.

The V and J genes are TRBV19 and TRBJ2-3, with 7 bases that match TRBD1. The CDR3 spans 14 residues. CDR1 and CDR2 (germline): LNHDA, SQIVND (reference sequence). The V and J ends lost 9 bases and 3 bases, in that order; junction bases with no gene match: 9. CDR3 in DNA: TGTGCCAGCACGACAGGGTATAATACAGATACGCAGTATTTT. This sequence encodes CASTTGYNTDTQYF.

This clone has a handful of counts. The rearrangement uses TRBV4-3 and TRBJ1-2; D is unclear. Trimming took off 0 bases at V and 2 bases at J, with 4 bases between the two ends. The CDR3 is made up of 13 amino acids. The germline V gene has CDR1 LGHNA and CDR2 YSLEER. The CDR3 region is CASSQEQNYGYTF. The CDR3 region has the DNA TGCGCCAGCAGCCAAGAACAGAACTATGGCTACACCTTC.

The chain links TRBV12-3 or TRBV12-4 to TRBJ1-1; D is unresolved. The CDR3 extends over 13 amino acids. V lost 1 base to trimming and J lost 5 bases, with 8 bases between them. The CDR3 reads CASSLGARTEAFF. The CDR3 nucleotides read TGTGCCAGCAGTTTAGGGGCTCGAACTGAAGCTTTCTTT.

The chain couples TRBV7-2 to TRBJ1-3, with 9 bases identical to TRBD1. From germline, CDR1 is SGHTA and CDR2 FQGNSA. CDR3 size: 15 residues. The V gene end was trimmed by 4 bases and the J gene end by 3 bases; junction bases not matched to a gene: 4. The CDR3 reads CASSSPGQGGNTIYF. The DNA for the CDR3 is TGTGCCAGCAGCTCACCGGGACAGGGTGGAAACACCATATATTTT.

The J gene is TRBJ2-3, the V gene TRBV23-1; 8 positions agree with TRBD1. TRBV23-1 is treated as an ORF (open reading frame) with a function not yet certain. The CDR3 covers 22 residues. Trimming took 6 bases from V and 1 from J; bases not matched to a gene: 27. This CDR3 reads CASRTLLIGQGKWDEGTDTQYF. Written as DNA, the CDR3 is TGCGCCAGCAGGACCCTACTTATTGGACAGGGAAAGTGGGATGAGGGCACAGATACGCAGTATTTT.

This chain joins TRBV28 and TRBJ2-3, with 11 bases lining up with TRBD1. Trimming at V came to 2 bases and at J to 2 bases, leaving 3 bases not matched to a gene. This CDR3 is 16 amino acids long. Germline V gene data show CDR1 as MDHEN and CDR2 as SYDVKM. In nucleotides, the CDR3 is TGTGCCAGCAGTTTAGTGGACAGGGGGCCCACAGATACGCAGTATTTT. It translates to CASSLVDRGPTDTQYF.

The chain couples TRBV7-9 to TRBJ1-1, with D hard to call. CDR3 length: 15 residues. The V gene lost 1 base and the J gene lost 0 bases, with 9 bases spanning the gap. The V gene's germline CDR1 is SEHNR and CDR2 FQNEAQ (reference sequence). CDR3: CASSLGPKVNTEAFF. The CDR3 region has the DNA TGTGCCAGCAGCTTAGGTCCGAAGGTGAACACTGAAGCTTTCTTT. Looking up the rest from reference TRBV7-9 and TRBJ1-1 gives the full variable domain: DTGVSQNPRHKITKRGQNVTFRCDPISEHNRLYWYRQTLGQGPEFLTYFQNEAQLEKSRLLSDRFSAERPKGSFSTLEIQRTEQGDSAMYLCASSLGPKVNTEAFFGQGTRLTVV.

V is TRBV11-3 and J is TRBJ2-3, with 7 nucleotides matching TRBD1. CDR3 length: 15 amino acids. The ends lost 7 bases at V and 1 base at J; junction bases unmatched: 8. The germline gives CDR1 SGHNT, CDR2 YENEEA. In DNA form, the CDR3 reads TGTGCCAGCAACGATTCAGGACAGGGCACAGATACGCAGTATTTT. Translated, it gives CASNDSGQGTDTQYF.

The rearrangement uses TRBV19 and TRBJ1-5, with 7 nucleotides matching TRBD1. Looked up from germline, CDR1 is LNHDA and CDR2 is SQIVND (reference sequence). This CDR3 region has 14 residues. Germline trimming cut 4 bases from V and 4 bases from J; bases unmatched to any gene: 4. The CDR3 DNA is TGTGCCAGTAGTACCCTGACAGGGAATCAGCCCCAGCATTTT. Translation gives CASSTLTGNQPQHF.

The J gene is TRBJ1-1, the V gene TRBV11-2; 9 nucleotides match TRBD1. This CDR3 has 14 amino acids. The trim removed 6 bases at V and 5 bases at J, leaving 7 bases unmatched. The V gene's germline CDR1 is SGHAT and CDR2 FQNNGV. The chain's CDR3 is CASRGQGKGTEAFF. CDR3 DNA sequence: TGTGCCAGCAGGGGACAGGGCAAGGGGACTGAAGCTTTCTTT.

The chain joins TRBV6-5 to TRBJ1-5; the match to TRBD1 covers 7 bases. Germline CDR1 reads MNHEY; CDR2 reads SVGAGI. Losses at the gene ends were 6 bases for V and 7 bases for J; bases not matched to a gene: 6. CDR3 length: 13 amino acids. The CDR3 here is CASRDRVGQPQHF. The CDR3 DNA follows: TGTGCCAGCAGAGACAGGGTTGGACAGCCCCAGCATTTT.

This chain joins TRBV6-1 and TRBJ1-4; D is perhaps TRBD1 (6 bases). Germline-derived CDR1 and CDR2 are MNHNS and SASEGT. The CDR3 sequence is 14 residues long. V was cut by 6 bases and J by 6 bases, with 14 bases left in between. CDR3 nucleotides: TGTGCCAGCAGCCCCTCAGGGGTTTATGAAAAACTGTTTTTT. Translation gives CASSPSGVYEKLFF.

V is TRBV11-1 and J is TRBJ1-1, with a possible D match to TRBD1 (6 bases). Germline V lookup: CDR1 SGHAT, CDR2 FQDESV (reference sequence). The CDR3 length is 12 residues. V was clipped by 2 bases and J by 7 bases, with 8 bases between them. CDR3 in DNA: TGTGCCAGCAGCTTAAACAGGGATGAAGCTTTCTTT. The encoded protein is CASSLNRDEAFF.

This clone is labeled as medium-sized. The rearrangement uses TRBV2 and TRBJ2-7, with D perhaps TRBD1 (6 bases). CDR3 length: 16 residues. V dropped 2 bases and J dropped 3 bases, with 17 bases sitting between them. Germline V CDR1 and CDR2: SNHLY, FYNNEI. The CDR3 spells CASSEFTTGTNYEQYF. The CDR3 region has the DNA TGTGCCAGCAGTGAATTTACCACCGGGACAAACTACGAGCAGTACTTC. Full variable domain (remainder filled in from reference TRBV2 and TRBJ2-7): EPEVTQTPSHQVTQMGQEVILRCVPISNHLYFYWYRQILGQKVEFLVSFYNNEISEKSEIFDDQFSVERPDGSNFTLKIRSTKLEDSAMYFCASSEFTTGTNYEQYFGPGTRLTVT.

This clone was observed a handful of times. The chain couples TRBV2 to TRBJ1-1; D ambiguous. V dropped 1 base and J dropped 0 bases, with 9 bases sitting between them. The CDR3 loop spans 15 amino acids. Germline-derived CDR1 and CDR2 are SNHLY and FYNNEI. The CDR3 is CASSEGVFMNTEAFF. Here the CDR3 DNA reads TGTGCCAGCAGTGAAGGGGTGTTCATGAACACTGAAGCTTTCTTT.

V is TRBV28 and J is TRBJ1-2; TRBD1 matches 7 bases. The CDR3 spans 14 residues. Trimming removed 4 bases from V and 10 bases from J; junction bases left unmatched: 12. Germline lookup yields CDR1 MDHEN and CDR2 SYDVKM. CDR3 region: CASSSLRTGYHYTF. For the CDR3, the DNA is TGTGCCAGCAGTTCCCTACGGACAGGCTATCACTACACCTTC.

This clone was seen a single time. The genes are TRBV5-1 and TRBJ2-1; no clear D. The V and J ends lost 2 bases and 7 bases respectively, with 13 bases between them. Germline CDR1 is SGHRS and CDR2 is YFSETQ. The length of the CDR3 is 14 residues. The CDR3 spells CASSFTAKSNEQFF. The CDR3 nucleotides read TGCGCCAGCAGCTTTACAGCTAAATCGAATGAGCAGTTCTTC. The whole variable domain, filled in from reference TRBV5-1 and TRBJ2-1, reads KAGVTQTPRYLIKTRGQQVTLSCSPISGHRSVSWYQQTPGQGLQFLFEYFSETQRNKGNFPGRFSGRQFSNSRSEMNVSTLELGDSALYLCASSFTAKSNEQFFGPGTRLTVL.

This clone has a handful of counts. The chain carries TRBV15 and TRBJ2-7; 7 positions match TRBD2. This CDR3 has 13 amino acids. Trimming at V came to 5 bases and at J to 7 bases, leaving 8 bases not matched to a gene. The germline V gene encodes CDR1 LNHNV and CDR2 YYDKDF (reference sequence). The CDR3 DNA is TGTGCCACCAGCTTCAGCGGGATGAAGGAGCAGTACTTC. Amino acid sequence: CATSFSGMKEQYF.

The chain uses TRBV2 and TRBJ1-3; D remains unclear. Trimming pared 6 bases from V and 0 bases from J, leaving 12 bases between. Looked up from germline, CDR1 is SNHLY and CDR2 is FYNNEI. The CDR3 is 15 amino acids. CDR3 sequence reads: CASSPALSSGNTIYF. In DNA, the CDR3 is TGTGCCAGCAGCCCGGCCCTAAGCTCTGGAAACACCATATATTTT. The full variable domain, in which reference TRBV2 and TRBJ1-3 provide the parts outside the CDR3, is EPEVTQTPSHQVTQMGQEVILRCVPISNHLYFYWYRQILGQKVEFLVSFYNNEISEKSEIFDDQFSVERPDGSNFTLKIRSTKLEDSAMYFCASSPALSSGNTIYFGEGSWLTVV.

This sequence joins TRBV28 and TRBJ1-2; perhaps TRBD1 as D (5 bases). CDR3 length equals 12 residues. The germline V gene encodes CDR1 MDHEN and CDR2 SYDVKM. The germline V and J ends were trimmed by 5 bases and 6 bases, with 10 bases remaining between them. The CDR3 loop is CASSERGDGYTF. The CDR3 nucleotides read TGTGCCAGCAGTGAAAGGGGAGATGGCTACACCTTC.

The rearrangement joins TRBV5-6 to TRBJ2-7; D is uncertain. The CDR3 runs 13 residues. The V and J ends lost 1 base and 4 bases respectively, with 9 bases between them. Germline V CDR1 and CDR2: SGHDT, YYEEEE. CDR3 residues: CASSLWAEYEQYF. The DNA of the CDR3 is TGTGCCAGCAGCTTGTGGGCAGAATACGAGCAGTACTTC.

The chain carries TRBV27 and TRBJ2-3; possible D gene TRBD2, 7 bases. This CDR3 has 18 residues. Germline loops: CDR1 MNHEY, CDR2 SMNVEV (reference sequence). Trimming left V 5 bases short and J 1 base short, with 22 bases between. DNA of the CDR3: TGTGCCAGCAGTCCTATACGGGGGGCCGTTTTGGGCACAGATACGCAGTATTTT. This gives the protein CASSPIRGAVLGTDTQYF.

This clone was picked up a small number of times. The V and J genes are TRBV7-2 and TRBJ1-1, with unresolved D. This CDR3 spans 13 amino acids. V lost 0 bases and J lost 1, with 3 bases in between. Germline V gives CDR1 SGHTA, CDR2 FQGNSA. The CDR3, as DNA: TGTGCCAGCAGCTTAGCTTGGAACACTGAAGCTTTCTTT. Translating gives CASSLAWNTEAFF.

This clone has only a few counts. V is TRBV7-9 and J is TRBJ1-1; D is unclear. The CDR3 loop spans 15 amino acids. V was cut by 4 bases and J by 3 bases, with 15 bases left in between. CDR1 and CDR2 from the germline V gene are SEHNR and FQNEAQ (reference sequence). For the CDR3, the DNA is TGTGCCAGCAGCTCCTCGGGGAGTGAGGACACTGAAGCTTTCTTT. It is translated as CASSSSGSEDTEAFF.

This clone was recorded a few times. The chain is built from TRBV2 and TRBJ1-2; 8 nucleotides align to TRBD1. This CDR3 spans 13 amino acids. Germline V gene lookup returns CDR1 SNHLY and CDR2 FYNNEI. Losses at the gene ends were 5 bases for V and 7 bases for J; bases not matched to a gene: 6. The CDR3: CASSYRGTGGYTF. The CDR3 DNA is TGTGCCAGCAGTTACAGGGGGACGGGTGGCTACACCTTC.